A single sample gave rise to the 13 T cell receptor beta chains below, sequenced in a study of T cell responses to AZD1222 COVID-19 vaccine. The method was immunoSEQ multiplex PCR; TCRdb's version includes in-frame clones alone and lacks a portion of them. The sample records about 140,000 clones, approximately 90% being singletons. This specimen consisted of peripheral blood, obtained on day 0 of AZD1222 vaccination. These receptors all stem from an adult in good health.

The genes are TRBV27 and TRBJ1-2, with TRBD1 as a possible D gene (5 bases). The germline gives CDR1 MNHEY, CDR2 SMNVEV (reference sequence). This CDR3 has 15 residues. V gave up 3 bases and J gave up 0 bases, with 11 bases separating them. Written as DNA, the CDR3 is TGTGCCAGCAGTTTGAGAGGGGCTTCTAACTATGGCTACACCTTC. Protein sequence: CASSLRGASNYGYTF.

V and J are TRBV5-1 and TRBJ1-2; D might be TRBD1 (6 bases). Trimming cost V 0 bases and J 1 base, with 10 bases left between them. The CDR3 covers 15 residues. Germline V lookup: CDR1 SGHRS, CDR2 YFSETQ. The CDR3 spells CASSLVQGGNYGYTF. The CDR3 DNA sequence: TGCGCCAGCAGCTTGGTACAGGGAGGTAACTATGGCTACACCTTC.

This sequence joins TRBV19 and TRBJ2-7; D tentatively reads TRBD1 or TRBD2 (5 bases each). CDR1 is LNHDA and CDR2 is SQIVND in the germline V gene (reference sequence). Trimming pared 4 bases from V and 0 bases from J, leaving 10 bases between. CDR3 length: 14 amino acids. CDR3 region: CASSKLGTSYEQYF. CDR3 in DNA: TGTGCCAGTAGTAAATTAGGGACCTCCTACGAGCAGTACTTC.

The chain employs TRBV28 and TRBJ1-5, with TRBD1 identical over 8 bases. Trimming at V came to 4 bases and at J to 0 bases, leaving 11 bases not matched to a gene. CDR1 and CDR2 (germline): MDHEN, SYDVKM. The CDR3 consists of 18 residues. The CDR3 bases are TGTGCCAGCAGTTCCCGGGGCGGGACAGGTCATAGCAATCAGCCCCAGCATTTT. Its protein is CASSSRGGTGHSNQPQHF. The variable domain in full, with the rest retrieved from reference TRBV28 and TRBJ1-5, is DVKVTQSSRYLVKRTGEKVFLECVQDMDHENMFWYRQDPGLGLRLIYFSYDVKMKEKGDIPEGYSVSREKKERFSLILESASTNQTSMYLCASSSRGGTGHSNQPQHFGDGTRLSIL.

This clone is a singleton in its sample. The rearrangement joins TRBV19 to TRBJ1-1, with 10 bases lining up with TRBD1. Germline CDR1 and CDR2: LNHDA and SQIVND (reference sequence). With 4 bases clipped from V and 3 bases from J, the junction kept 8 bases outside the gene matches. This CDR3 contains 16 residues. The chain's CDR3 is CASSKRDRGFDTEAFF. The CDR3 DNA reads TGTGCCAGTAGTAAGCGGGACAGGGGCTTTGACACTGAAGCTTTCTTT.

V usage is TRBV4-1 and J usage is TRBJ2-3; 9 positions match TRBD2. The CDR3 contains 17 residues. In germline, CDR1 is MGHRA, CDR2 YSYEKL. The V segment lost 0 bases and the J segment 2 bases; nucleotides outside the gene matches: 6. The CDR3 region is CASSQDRGGGVTDTQYF. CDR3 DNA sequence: TGCGCCAGCAGCCAAGACAGGGGCGGGGGGGTCACAGATACGCAGTATTTT.

The CDR3 region has the DNA TGTGCCAGCCGGGACAGGGATCATCAGCCCCAGCATTTT. Translated, it gives CASRDRDHQPQHF. The V gene is TRBV19, the J gene TRBJ1-5; TRBD1 matches 9 bases. V shed 9 bases and J 5 bases; nucleotides not matched to a gene: 5. Germline lookup yields CDR1 LNHDA and CDR2 SQIVND (reference sequence). The CDR3 totals 13 residues. The full variable domain, with the rest looked up from reference TRBV19 and TRBJ1-5, is DGGITQSPKYLFRKEGQNVTLSCEQNLNHDAMYWYRQDPGQGLRLIYYSQIVNDFQKGDIAEGYSVSREKKESFPLTVTSAQKNPTAFYLCASRDRDHQPQHFGDGTRLSIL.

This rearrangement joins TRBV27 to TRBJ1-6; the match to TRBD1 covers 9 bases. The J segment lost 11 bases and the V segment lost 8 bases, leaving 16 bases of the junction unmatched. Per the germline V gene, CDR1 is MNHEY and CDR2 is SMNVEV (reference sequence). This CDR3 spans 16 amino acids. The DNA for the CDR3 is TGTGCCAGCCGGGACAGGGCATCCCCAAATTATACACCCCTCCACTTT. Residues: CASRDRASPNYTPLHF.

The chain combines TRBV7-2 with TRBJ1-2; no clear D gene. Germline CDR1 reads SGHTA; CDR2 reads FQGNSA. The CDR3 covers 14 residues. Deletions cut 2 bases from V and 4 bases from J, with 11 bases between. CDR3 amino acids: CASSLFWQIYGYTF. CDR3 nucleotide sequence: TGTGCCAGCAGCTTATTCTGGCAGATCTATGGCTACACCTTC.

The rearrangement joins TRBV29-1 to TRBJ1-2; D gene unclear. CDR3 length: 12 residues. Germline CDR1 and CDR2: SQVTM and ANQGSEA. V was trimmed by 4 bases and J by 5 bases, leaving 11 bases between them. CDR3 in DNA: TGCAGCGTTGTTTCTGGGGTTTATGGCTACACCTTC. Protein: CSVVSGVYGYTF.

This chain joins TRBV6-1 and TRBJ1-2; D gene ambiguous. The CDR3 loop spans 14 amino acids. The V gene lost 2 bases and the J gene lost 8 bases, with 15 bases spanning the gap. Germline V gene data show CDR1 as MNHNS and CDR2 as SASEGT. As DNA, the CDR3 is TGTGCCAGCAGTGAAACGGTCGGCCTAGGCGGCTACACCTTC. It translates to CASSETVGLGGYTF.

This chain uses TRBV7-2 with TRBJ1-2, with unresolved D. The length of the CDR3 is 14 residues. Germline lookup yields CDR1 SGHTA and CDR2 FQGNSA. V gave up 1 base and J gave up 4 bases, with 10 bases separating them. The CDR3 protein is CASSLEKYSYGYTF. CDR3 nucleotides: TGTGCCAGCAGCTTAGAAAAGTACTCCTATGGCTACACCTTC.

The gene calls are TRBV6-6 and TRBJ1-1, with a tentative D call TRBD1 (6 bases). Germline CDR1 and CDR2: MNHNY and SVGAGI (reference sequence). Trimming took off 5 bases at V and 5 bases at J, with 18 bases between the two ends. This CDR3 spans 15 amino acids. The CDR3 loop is CASSQGTNQKTEAFF. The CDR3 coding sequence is TGTGCCAGCAGTCAAGGGACAAACCAGAAGACTGAAGCTTTCTTT.